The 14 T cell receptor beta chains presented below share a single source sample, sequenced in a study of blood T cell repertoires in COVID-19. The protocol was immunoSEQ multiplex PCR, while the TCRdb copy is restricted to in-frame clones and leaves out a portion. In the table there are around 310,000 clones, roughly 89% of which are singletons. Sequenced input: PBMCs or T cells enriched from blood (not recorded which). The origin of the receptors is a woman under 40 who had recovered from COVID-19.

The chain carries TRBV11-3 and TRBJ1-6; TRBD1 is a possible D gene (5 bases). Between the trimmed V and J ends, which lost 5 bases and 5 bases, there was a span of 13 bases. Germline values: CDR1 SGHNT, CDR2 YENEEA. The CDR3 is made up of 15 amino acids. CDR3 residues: CASSVGAGNNSPLHF. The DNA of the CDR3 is TGTGCCAGCAGCGTAGGGGCAGGGAATAATTCACCCCTCCACTTT.

Here the CDR3 reads CASSKLRDAGEQYF. CDR3 bases: TGTGCCAGCAGCAAACTCAGGGACGCGGGGGAGCAGTACTTC. The J gene is TRBJ2-7, the V gene TRBV7-2, with D perhaps TRBD2 (6 bases). V was clipped by 5 bases and J by 7 bases, with 18 bases between them. Per germline, CDR1 SGHTA and CDR2 FQGNSA. This CDR3 region has 14 residues.

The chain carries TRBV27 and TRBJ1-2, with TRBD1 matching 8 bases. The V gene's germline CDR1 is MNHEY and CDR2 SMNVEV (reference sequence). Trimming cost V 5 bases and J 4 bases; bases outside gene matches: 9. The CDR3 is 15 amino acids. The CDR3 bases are TGTGCCAGCAGTCTATTAGGACAGGGTACCTATGGCTACACCTTC. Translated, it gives CASSLLGQGTYGYTF.

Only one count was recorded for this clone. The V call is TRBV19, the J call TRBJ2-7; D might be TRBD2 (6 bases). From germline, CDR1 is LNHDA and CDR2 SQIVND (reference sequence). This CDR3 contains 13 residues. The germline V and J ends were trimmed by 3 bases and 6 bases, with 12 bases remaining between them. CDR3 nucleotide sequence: TGTGCCAGTAGTATCTATGGGGGAGGCGAGCAGTACTTC. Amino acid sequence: CASSIYGGGEQYF.

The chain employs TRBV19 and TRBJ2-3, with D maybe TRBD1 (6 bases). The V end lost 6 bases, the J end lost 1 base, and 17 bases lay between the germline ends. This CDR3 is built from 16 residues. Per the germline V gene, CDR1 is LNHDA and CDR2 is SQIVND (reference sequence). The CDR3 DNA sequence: TGTGCCAGTAGACTTACAGGGTCGTGGGGCACAGATACGCAGTATTTT. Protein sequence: CASRLTGSWGTDTQYF.

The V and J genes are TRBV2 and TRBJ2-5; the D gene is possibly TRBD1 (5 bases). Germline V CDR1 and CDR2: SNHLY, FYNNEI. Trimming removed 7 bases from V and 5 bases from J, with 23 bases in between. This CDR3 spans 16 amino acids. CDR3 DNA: TGTGCCAGCATACGGATAATGGATGGGGCGGCCGAGACCCAGTACTTC. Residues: CASIRIMDGAAETQYF.

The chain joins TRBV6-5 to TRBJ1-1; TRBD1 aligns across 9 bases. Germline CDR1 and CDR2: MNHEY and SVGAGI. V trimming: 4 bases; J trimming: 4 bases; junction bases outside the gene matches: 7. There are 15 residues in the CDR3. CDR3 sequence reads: CASSSRTGASTEAFF. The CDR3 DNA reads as TGTGCCAGCAGTTCTCGGACAGGGGCCTCCACTGAAGCTTTCTTT.

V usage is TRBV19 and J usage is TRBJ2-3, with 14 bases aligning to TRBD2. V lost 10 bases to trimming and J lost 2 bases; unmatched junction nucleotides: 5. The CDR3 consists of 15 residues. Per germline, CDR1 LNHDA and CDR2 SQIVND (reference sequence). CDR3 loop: CAISGLAGDTDTQYF. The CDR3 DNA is TGTGCCATCTCGGGACTAGCGGGAGACACAGATACGCAGTATTTT. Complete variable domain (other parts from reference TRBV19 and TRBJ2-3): DGGITQSPKYLFRKEGQNVTLSCEQNLNHDAMYWYRQDPGQGLRLIYYSQIVNDFQKGDIAEGYSVSREKKESFPLTVTSAQKNPTAFYLCAISGLAGDTDTQYFGPGTRLTVL.

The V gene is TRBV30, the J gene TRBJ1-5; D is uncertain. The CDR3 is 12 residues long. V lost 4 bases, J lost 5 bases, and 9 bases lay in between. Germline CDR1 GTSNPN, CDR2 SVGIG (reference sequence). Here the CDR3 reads CAWNSGHQPQHF. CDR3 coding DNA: TGTGCCTGGAATTCTGGCCATCAGCCCCAGCATTTT.

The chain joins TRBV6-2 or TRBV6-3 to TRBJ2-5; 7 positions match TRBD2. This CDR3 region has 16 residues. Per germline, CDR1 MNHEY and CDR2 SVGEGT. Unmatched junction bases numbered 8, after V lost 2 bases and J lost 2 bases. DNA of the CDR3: TGTGCCAGCAGTTACGGGTTAGCGGGTGATCAAGAGACCCAGTACTTC. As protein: CASSYGLAGDQETQYF.

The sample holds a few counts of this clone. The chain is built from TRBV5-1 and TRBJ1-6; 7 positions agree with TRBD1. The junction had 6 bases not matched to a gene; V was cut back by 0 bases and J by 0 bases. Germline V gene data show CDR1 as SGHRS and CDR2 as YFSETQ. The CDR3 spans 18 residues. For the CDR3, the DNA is TGCGCCAGCAGCTTGGGGCAGGGGGGAAGCTCCTATAATTCACCCCTCCACTTT. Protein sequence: CASSLGQGGSSYNSPLHF.

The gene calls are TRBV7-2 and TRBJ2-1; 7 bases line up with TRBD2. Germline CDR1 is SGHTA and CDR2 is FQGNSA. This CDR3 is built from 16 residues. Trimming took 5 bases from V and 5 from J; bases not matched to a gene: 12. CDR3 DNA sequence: TGTGCCAGCAGCCCTAGACGGGCGGGAGCGGACAATGAGCAGTTCTTC. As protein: CASSPRRAGADNEQFF.

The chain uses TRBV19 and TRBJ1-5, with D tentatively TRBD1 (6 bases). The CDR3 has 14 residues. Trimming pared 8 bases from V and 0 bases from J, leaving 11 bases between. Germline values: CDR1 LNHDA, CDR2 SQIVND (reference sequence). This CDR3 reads CASWTVDSNQPQHF. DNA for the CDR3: TGTGCCAGTTGGACAGTAGATAGCAATCAGCCCCAGCATTTT.

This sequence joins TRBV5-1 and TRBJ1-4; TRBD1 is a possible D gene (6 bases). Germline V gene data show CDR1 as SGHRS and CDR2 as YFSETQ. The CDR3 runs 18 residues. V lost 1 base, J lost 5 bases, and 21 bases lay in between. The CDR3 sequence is CASSLQFLDRRSNEKLFF. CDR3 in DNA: TGCGCCAGCAGCTTGCAGTTCCTGGACAGACGGAGCAATGAAAAACTGTTTTTT.